Below are 17 T cell receptor beta chains sequenced from a single sample in a study of T cell repertoires in cytomegalovirus infection. TCRdb called the reads again in MiXCR, with one record for every CDR3 protein. The sample has approximately 500,000 distinct CDR3 sequences, more than 15% seen once. Sequenced input: CD8+ T cells from PBMCs. These receptors all come from a human donor in good health (CMV status not recorded). Some clones in this sample may be carry-over from other donors' samples.

The chain employs TRBV3-1 and TRBJ2-2; D possibly corresponds to TRBD1 (5 bases). Deletions cut 6 bases from V and 3 bases from J, with 14 bases between. This CDR3 spans 15 amino acids. Germline V gene data show CDR1 as LGHDT and CDR2 as YNNKEL (reference sequence). The CDR3 nucleotides are TGTGCCAGCAGTCAAAGAAGGGGTTACACCGGGGAGCTGTTTTTT. Its translation: CASSQRRGYTGELFF.

The sample holds many counts of this clonotype. The J gene is TRBJ1-5, the V gene TRBV27; tentative D call: TRBD1 (6 bases). The CDR3 covers 14 residues. The V end was cut by 2 bases, the J end by 4 bases, with 9 bases between. CDR1 MNHEY and CDR2 SMNVEV come from the germline V gene (reference sequence). CDR3 loop: CASSLIGGNQPQHF. CDR3 coding DNA: TGTGCCAGCAGTTTAATAGGGGGGAATCAGCCCCAGCATTTT.

This clonotype was seen a handful of times. This chain links TRBV27 with TRBJ2-7; 7 bases align to TRBD2. This CDR3 is built from 16 residues. Per the germline V gene, CDR1 is MNHEY and CDR2 is SMNVEV (reference sequence). V lost 6 bases, J lost 0 bases, and 11 bases stayed unmatched. The DNA of the CDR3 is TGTGCCAGCAGCCCCTGGAGGGGCGGGGGCTCCTACGAGCAGTACTTC. Amino acids: CASSPWRGGGSYEQYF.

This clonotype was found many times. V usage is TRBV6-1 and J usage is TRBJ1-5; 7 nucleotides match TRBD1. CDR3 length equals 15 residues. The V segment lost 7 bases and the J segment 7 bases; nucleotides outside the gene matches: 13. Germline V gene lookup returns CDR1 MNHNS and CDR2 SASEGT. This chain's CDR3 is CASTPDRVGWQPQHF. As DNA, the CDR3 is TGTGCCAGCACCCCAGACAGGGTGGGTTGGCAGCCCCAGCATTTT.

This clonotype was picked up one time. This chain uses TRBV29-1 with TRBJ2-2; 8 bases are a match to TRBD2. With 3 bases clipped from V and 4 bases from J, the junction kept 10 bases outside the gene matches. The CDR3 totals 16 residues. The germline gives CDR1 SQVTM, CDR2 ANQGSEA. CDR3 nucleotide sequence: TGCAGCGTTGAGCTCGGGCTAGCGGGTTCCACCGGGGAGCTGTTTTTT. It is translated as CSVELGLAGSTGELFF.

A few counts support this clonotype. The V gene is TRBV10-2, the J gene TRBJ2-2, with D possibly being TRBD2 (5 bases). Trimming left V 10 bases short and J 5 bases short, with 17 bases between. The CDR3 contains 14 residues. CDR1 and CDR2 (germline): WSHSY, SAAADI. CDR3 residues: CATSTGSGTGELFF. CDR3 DNA sequence: TGCGCCACCTCGACGGGCTCGGGGACCGGGGAGCTGTTTTTT.

This clonotype was counted a single time. Since a much larger clone is just one base distant, this may be a read error. CDR3 in amino acids: CASSPLQGTTDTQYF. The CDR3 nucleotides are TGTGCCAGCAGCCCGTTACAGGGAACCACAGATACGCAGTATTTT. The genes are TRBV7-9 and TRBJ2-3; D might be TRBD1 (6 bases). Germline assignment: CDR1 SEHNR and CDR2 FQNEAQ (reference sequence). The V and J ends lost 5 bases and 2 bases respectively, with 14 bases between them. This CDR3 comprises 15 residues.

This clonotype was picked up many times. The chain recombines TRBV5-4 with TRBJ2-7; 13 bases fit TRBD2. This CDR3 has 17 amino acids. Per germline, CDR1 SGHNT and CDR2 YYREEE (reference sequence). The ends lost 3 bases at V and 5 bases at J; junction bases unmatched: 11. CDR3 in amino acids: CASSWTSGSAGTNEQYF. Here the CDR3 DNA reads TGTGCCAGCAGCTGGACTAGCGGGAGCGCCGGTACCAACGAGCAGTACTTC.

This chain connects TRBV6-6 to TRBJ2-7; TRBD1 or TRBD2 may be the D gene (5 bases each). The V end was cut by 11 bases, the J end by 7 bases, with 12 bases between. This CDR3 contains 10 residues. Germline CDR1 is MNHNY and CDR2 is SVGAGI (reference sequence). CDR3 DNA sequence: TGTGCCGGGGGTGCGCGGGAGCAGTACTTC. It specifies CAGGAREQYF.

Many counts were recorded for this clonotype. This chain connects TRBV13 to TRBJ2-1; 12 bases match TRBD2. CDR1 and CDR2 (germline): PRHDT, FYEKMQ (reference sequence). J was trimmed by 15 bases and V by 0 bases; bases with no gene match: 6. This CDR3 comprises 14 residues. The CDR3 DNA sequence: TGTGCCAGCAGCTTAGGGACTAGCGGGAGAGTAATGTTCTTC. Amino acid sequence: CASSLGTSGRVMFF.

This clonotype was counted at least ten times. The chain is built from TRBV7-2 and TRBJ2-2, with 14 bases fitting TRBD2. Germline lookup yields CDR1 SGHTA and CDR2 FQGNSA. With V trimmed by 5 bases and J by 2 bases, 4 bases remained unmatched. The CDR3 is 17 amino acids. DNA for the CDR3: TGTGCCAGCAGCCCGGGACTAGCGGGGGTAAACACCGGGGAGCTGTTTTTT. Residues: CASSPGLAGVNTGELFF. Variable domain in full (rest from reference TRBV7-2 and TRBJ2-2): GAGVSQSPSNKVTEKGKDVELRCDPISGHTALYWYRQSLGQGLEFLIYFQGNSAPDKSGLPSDRFSAERTGGSVSTLTIQRTQQEDSAVYLCASSPGLAGVNTGELFFGEGSRLTVL.

In its sample, this clonotype was seen many times. V gene TRBV11-2 combines with J gene TRBJ1-3; TRBD1 aligns across 8 bases. V shed 2 bases, J shed 3 bases, and the junction held 6 bases outside the gene matches. The germline gives CDR1 SGHAT, CDR2 FQNNGV. This CDR3 region has 16 residues. In DNA, the CDR3 is TGTGCCAGCAGCTTAAGTGAAACAGGGGGTGGAAACACCATATATTTT. Translated: CASSLSETGGGNTIYF.

This clonotype was observed many times. The chain has TRBV7-4 and TRBJ1-6; unclear D gene. V lost 3 bases and J 0 bases, leaving 9 bases between the germline ends. Looked up from germline, CDR1 is SGHVT and CDR2 is SQSDAQ. CDR3 size: 16 residues. This chain's CDR3 is CASSFWGFSYNSPLHF. CDR3 coding DNA: TGTGCCAGCAGCTTCTGGGGTTTCTCCTATAATTCACCCCTCCACTTT.

Comment on this clonotype: Since a much larger clone is just one base distant, this may be a read error. This likely comes from a read error, as the CDR3 has no conserved phenylalanine or tryptophan at its end. The chain carries TRBV11-2 and TRBJ2-7, with D perhaps matching TRBD1 or TRBD2 (5 bases each). The germline V and J ends were trimmed by 4 bases and 6 bases, with 19 bases remaining between them. The V gene's germline CDR1 is SGHAT and CDR2 FQNNGV. This CDR3 region has 15 residues. In DNA, the CDR3 is TGTGCCAGCAGCTCGCAGACAGAGGGGCTGGGCGAGCAGTACTTA. Amino acid sequence: CASSSQTEGLGEQYL.

Here the CDR3 reads CASMWGTEAFF. The CDR3 nucleotides read TGTGCCAGTATGTGGGGCACTGAAGCTTTCTTT. J is TRBJ1-1 and V is TRBV6-5, with unresolved D. Germline V gene lookup returns CDR1 MNHEY and CDR2 SVGAGI. CDR3 size: 11 residues. The germline V and J ends were trimmed by 9 bases and 4 bases, with 9 bases remaining between them.

In its sample, this clonotype was seen many times. Its ends do not fully match the called genes, so a read error is possible. The V and J genes are TRBV27 and TRBJ1-1; possible D gene TRBD1, 6 bases. The CDR3 has 14 residues. Per germline, CDR1 MNHEY and CDR2 SMNVEV (reference sequence). CDR3 sequence (DNA): TGTGCCAGCAGCTTATCAGGGGTGAACACTGAAGCTTTCTTT. Translation: CASSLSGVNTEAFF.

V and J are TRBV9 and TRBJ1-1; unclear D gene. The V end was cut by 4 bases, the J end by 0 bases, with 10 bases between. Germline loops: CDR1 SGDLS, CDR2 YYNGEE. The CDR3 is 14 amino acids. CDR3 in amino acids: CASSTGLLNTEAFF. The CDR3 DNA sequence: TGTGCCAGCAGCACTGGACTGCTGAACACTGAAGCTTTCTTT.